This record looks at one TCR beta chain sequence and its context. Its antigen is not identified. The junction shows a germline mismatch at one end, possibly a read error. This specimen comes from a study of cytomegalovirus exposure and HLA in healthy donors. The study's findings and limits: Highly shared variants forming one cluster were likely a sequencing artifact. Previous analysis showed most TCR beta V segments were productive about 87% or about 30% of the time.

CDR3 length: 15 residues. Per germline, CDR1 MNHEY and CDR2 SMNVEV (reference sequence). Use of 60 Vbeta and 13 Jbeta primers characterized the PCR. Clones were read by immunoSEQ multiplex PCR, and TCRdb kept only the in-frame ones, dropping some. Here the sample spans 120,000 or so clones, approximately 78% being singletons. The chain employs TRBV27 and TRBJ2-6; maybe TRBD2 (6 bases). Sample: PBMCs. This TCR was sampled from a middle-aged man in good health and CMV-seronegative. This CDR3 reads CASSSSGPGANGLTF. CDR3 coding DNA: TGTGCCAGCAGTTCAAGCGGGCCTGGGGCCAACGGCCTGACTTTC.